This paragraph covers one T cell receptor (beta chain) sequence. Its antigen is currently unknown. With random hexamers, roughly 0.45 to 1 ug RNA was reverse transcribed. TCRdb ran MiXCR on the immunoSEQ multiplex PCR reads and lists one entry per CDR3 protein. The sample shows some 110,000 distinct CDR3 sequences, nearly 96% of them seen only once. Patients with Susac syndrome met the recently defined diagnostic criteria for definite or probable disease. It was negative isolation that provided the CD8+ and CD4+ T cells, whereas TEMRA cells were enriched by FACS. The CDR3 runs to 11 residues. Trimming stripped 5 bases from V and 5 bases from J, with 7 bases between. Germline assignment: CDR1 GTSNPN and CDR2 SVGIG (reference sequence). This sample stems from a study of CD8 T cells in Susac syndrome. The study, taken as a whole, reports: The CD4+ T cell repertoires of Susac syndrome were found to show no clonal expansion.

This chain links TRBV30 with TRBJ2-4; no reliable D call. The clonotype originates from a human donor with Susac syndrome. Specimen: CD4+ T cells from PBMCs. DNA of the CDR3: TGTGCCTGGTCAGAAGAAAACATTCAGTACTTC. Residues: CAWSEENIQYF. Complete variable domain (other parts from reference TRBV30 and TRBJ2-4): SQTIHQWPATLVQPVGSPLSLECTVEGTSNPNLYWYRQAAGRGLQLLFYSVGIGQISSEVPQNLSASRPQDRQFILSSKKLLLSDSGFYLCAWSEENIQYFGAGTRLSVL.